This entry features one TCR beta chain sequence. This entry comes from a study of blood T cell repertoires in COVID-19. Original processing methods: Reference gene primer amplification gave nucleated cell count estimates. Repertoires were generated with immunoSEQ multiplex PCR, while TCRdb's copy carries only in-frame clones and drops some. The V and J calls and the clone size are those of that table, but D and trimming were determined from the DNA. The sample lists some 380,000 clones, over 65% occurring once. With 6 bases clipped from V and 6 bases from J, the junction kept 5 bases outside the gene matches. Germline assignment: CDR1 MNHEY and CDR2 SVGAGI. The CDR3 extends over 14 amino acids.

Source material: peripheral blood. The chain recombines TRBV6-5 with TRBJ1-4, with 9 nucleotides matching TRBD1. This clonotype originated in a human donor with acute or convalescent COVID-19. The donor label of this sample is uncertain. The chain's CDR3 is CASRDRGGHEKLFF. The DNA for the CDR3 is TGTGCCAGCAGGGACAGGGGAGGTCATGAAAAACTGTTTTTT.